The 20 T cell receptor beta chains below all came from one sample that was sequenced in a study of molecular identifiers for immune sequencing clone quantification. TCRdb reprocessed the PCR reads with MiXCR, giving one entry per CDR3 protein. Of more than 8,000 distinct CDR3 sequences in the sample, 21% are singletons; the top ten hold around 1.4%. Sequencing used naive CD8+ T cells from blood, with Jurkat cell RNA spiked in. The subset was: FACS-sorted CD8+CD4-CCR7+CD45RA+ naive T cells. Receptors originate from a human donor in good health. Some libraries in this study had Jurkat cell RNA spiked in.

This clonotype is medium-sized in the sample. The chain carries TRBV5-8 and TRBJ2-5; D remains ambiguous. V was trimmed by 4 bases and J by 4 bases, leaving 14 bases between them. The CDR3 consists of 14 residues. The germline gives CDR1 SGHTS, CDR2 YDEGEE. The CDR3 protein is CASSRPTSLETQYF. The DNA of the CDR3 is TGTGCCAGCAGCCGCCCGACGAGCTTAGAGACCCAGTACTTC. The full variable domain, completed using reference TRBV5-8 and TRBJ2-5, is EAGVTQSPTHLIKTRGQQATLRCSPISGHTSVYWYQQALGLGLQFLLWYDEGEERNRGNFPPRFSGRQFPNYSSELNVNALELEDSALYLCASSRPTSLETQYFGPGTRLLVL.

By frequency in the sample, this clonotype is medium-sized. V is TRBV28 and J is TRBJ2-1, with 8 positions matching TRBD2. The J segment lost 2 bases and the V segment lost 2 bases, leaving 5 bases of the junction unmatched. The CDR3 contains 16 residues. Germline CDR1 and CDR2: MDHEN and SYDVKM. The CDR3 spells CASSLHSGSAYNEQFF. The CDR3 coding sequence is TGTGCCAGCAGTTTACACAGCGGGAGCGCCTACAATGAGCAGTTCTTC.

By proportion, this clonotype is medium-sized (0.01 to 0.1%). This chain links TRBV14 with TRBJ1-1; D possibly corresponds to TRBD1 (6 bases). Germline V lookup: CDR1 SGHDN, CDR2 FVKESK. Trimming stripped 0 bases from V and 1 base from J, with 12 bases between. This CDR3 contains 16 residues. The CDR3 bases are TGTGCCAGCAGCCAAGACGTAGGGGGATGGAACACTGAAGCTTTCTTT. Translated: CASSQDVGGWNTEAFF.

The chain recombines TRBV5-4 with TRBJ2-7; 8 nucleotides match TRBD1. CDR3 length equals 14 residues. V shed 4 bases and J 2 bases; nucleotides not matched to a gene: 5. Germline loops: CDR1 SGHNT, CDR2 YYREEE (reference sequence). The CDR3 is CASSHGQGTYEQYF. The CDR3, as DNA: TGTGCCAGCAGCCACGGACAGGGAACCTACGAGCAGTACTTC.

By proportion, this clonotype is medium-sized. This sequence joins TRBV30 and TRBJ2-1; no firm D call. This CDR3 region has 11 residues. Germline lookup yields CDR1 GTSNPN and CDR2 SVGIG (reference sequence). V lost 2 bases, J lost 8 bases, and 7 bases lay in between. This CDR3 reads CAWSIAHEQFF. CDR3 in DNA: TGTGCCTGGAGTATTGCCCATGAGCAGTTCTTC.

Judged by abundance, this clonotype is medium-sized. This chain connects TRBV6-6 to TRBJ2-3; TRBD2 aligns across 7 bases. V gave up 6 bases and J gave up 0 bases; unmatched junction bases: 9. This CDR3 has 16 residues. CDR1 MNHNY and CDR2 SVGAGI come from the germline V gene (reference sequence). CDR3 sequence reads: CASSPWGGTSTDTQYF. For the CDR3, the DNA is TGTGCCAGCAGCCCGTGGGGGGGTACTAGCACAGATACGCAGTATTTT.

In the case of this clonotype: A read error may explain this, as a much larger clone is one base away. V and J are TRBV7-6 and TRBJ2-6; D is unclear. The length of the CDR3 is 15 residues. Per the germline V gene, CDR1 is SGHVS and CDR2 is FNYEAQ. Trimming shortened V by 5 bases and J by 0 bases, and 8 bases separated the two germline ends. The CDR3 nucleotides read TGTGCCAGCAGCGTGGACGACTCTGGGGCCAACGTCCTGACTTTC. Its protein is CASSVDDSGANVLTF.

This clonotype is medium-sized (0.01 to 0.1%) by share. The chain links TRBV7-2 to TRBJ2-3; 8 nucleotides line up with TRBD2. CDR1 is SGHTA, CDR2 FQGNSA, per germline. The CDR3 runs 14 residues. Trimming cost V 3 bases and J 4 bases; bases outside gene matches: 3. The CDR3 DNA reads TGTGCCAGCAGCTTTGCGGGGGGCCCAGATACGCAGTATTTT. Translating it yields CASSFAGGPDTQYF.

Relative to its sample, this clonotype is medium-sized. The V call is TRBV6-5, the J call TRBJ2-1; 7 nucleotides align to TRBD2. This CDR3 has 15 amino acids. The V gene's germline CDR1 is MNHEY and CDR2 SVGAGI. V lost 6 bases to trimming and J lost 8 bases; unmatched junction nucleotides: 13. DNA of the CDR3: TGTGCCAGCAGAAGCGGGACTGGGAGGTACGATGAGCAGTTCTTC. It codes for CASRSGTGRYDEQFF.

This clonotype was counted only a few times. The chain combines TRBV4-1 with TRBJ2-1, with TRBD1 identical over 7 bases. Germline V CDR1 and CDR2: MGHRA, YSYEKL. V gave up 0 bases and J gave up 0 bases; unmatched junction bases: 5. The CDR3 spans 17 residues. This CDR3 is CASSQDQGQSSYNEQFF. Here the CDR3 DNA reads TGCGCCAGCAGCCAAGACCAGGGACAGAGCTCCTACAATGAGCAGTTCTTC.

This clonotype was picked up many times. The chain has TRBV20-1 and TRBJ2-7; D possibly uses TRBD1 or TRBD2 (5 bases each). CDR1 and CDR2 from the germline V gene are DFQATT and SNEGSKA (reference sequence). The CDR3 sequence is 15 residues long. V was cut by 2 bases and J by 7 bases, with 21 bases left in between. CDR3 sequence (DNA): TGCAGTGCTAGAACCCGATACGGGGCCCTGGGGGAGCAGTACTTC. Protein: CSARTRYGALGEQYF.

On this clonotype: A much more abundant neighbour one base away suggests this may be a read error. Since no conserved phenylalanine or tryptophan closes the CDR3, a read error is the likely cause. The chain recombines TRBV5-1 with TRBJ1-1; D might be TRBD1 (5 bases). V lost 0 bases and J lost 3, with 12 bases in between. CDR1 is SGHRS and CDR2 is YFSETQ in the germline V gene. The CDR3 is 15 residues long. The CDR3 loop is CASSLVGAAHTEAFL. DNA of the CDR3: TGCGCCAGCAGCTTGGTTGGGGCAGCCCACACTGAAGCTTTCTTG.

This clonotype has at least ten counts. The chain combines TRBV30 with TRBJ2-5; D is perhaps TRBD1 (6 bases). The V gene lost 7 bases and the J gene lost 7 bases, with 19 bases spanning the gap. The germline CDR1 and CDR2 sequences are GTSNPN and SVGIG (reference sequence). The CDR3 runs to 13 residues. The CDR3 reads CALEQGTRATQYF. CDR3 sequence (DNA): TGTGCCTTGGAACAGGGAACCCGAGCGACCCAGTACTTC.

Many counts were recorded for this clonotype. The chain combines TRBV7-9 with TRBJ2-1; D call uncertain. Germline V gene sequence: CDR1 SEHNR, CDR2 FQNEAQ (reference sequence). Trimming shortened V by 1 base and J by 7 bases, and 8 bases separated the two germline ends. The CDR3 has 13 residues. CDR3 protein: CASSLVSANEQFF. CDR3 nucleotides: TGTGCCAGCAGCTTAGTTTCGGCTAATGAGCAGTTCTTC.

This clonotype was recorded at least ten times. The chain couples TRBV5-8 to TRBJ2-5, with D uncertain. The CDR3 sequence is 14 residues long. Between the trimmed V and J ends, which lost 1 base and 10 bases, there was a span of 17 bases. Germline CDR1 and CDR2: SGHTS and YDEGEE. The CDR3 nucleotides are TGTGCCAGCAGCTTGTTAGGCGACTTTAGGGACCAGTACTTC. Protein: CASSLLGDFRDQYF.

By frequency in the sample, this clonotype is medium-sized. The chain couples TRBV4-1 to TRBJ2-7; 7 bases agree with TRBD1. This CDR3 spans 16 amino acids. Germline CDR1 is MGHRA and CDR2 is YSYEKL. V gave up 0 bases and J gave up 3 bases; unmatched junction bases: 8. CDR3 in amino acids: CASSQEPGQVLYEQYF. DNA for the CDR3: TGCGCCAGCAGCCAAGAACCCGGACAGGTCCTCTACGAGCAGTACTTC.

This clonotype was seen more than once but under ten times. V and J are TRBV7-9 and TRBJ2-1; 13 bases match TRBD2. This CDR3 spans 16 amino acids. V trimming: 5 bases; J trimming: 8 bases; junction bases outside the gene matches: 9. Germline V gives CDR1 SEHNR, CDR2 FQNEAQ (reference sequence). CDR3 DNA sequence: TGTGCCAGCAGCCACCCACTAGCGGGGGGGTACGATGAGCAGTTCTTC. As protein: CASSHPLAGGYDEQFF. Full variable domain (remainder filled in from reference TRBV7-9 and TRBJ2-1): DTGVSQNPRHKITKRGQNVTFRCDPISEHNRLYWYRQTLGQGPEFLTYFQNEAQLEKSRLLSDRFSAERPKGSFSTLEIQRTEQGDSAMYLCASSHPLAGGYDEQFFGPGTRLTVL.

This clonotype is categorized as medium-sized. This chain uses TRBV7-6 with TRBJ2-3; D is ambiguous. V lost 1 base, J lost 2 bases, and 13 bases lay in between. Germline loops: CDR1 SGHVS, CDR2 FNYEAQ. CDR3 length equals 16 residues. CDR3 in DNA: TGTGCCAGCAGCTTAGTGGTAGCCGTTGCCACAGATACGCAGTATTTT. Translating gives CASSLVVAVATDTQYF. Full variable domain (outside the CDR3, taken from reference TRBV7-6 and TRBJ2-3): GAGVSQSPRYKVTKRGQDVALRCDPISGHVSLYWYRQALGQGPEFLTYFNYEAQQDKSGLPNDRFSAERPEGSISTLTIQRTEQRDSAMYRCASSLVVAVATDTQYFGPGTRLTVL.

This clonotype is judged medium-sized. This rearrangement joins TRBV15 to TRBJ2-3, with TRBD2 matching 14 bases. This CDR3 contains 18 residues. Germline assignment: CDR1 LNHNV and CDR2 YYDKDF (reference sequence). The ends lost 0 bases at V and 2 bases at J; junction bases unmatched: 4. The CDR3 DNA follows: TGTGCCACCAGCAGAGAAGGACTAGCGGGGGGCGTCACAGATACGCAGTATTTT. Translation gives CATSREGLAGGVTDTQYF.

This clonotype is categorized as medium-sized (0.01 to 0.1%). This chain joins TRBV4-3 and TRBJ2-1; 10 bases are a match to TRBD1. With V trimmed by 4 bases and J by 8 bases, 8 bases remained unmatched. This CDR3 contains 15 residues. Germline V gene data show CDR1 as LGHNA and CDR2 as YSLEER. CDR3 sequence (DNA): TGCGCCAGCAGCCCCAGAGGGACAGGGGTCGATGAGCAGTTCTTC. It is translated as CASSPRGTGVDEQFF.